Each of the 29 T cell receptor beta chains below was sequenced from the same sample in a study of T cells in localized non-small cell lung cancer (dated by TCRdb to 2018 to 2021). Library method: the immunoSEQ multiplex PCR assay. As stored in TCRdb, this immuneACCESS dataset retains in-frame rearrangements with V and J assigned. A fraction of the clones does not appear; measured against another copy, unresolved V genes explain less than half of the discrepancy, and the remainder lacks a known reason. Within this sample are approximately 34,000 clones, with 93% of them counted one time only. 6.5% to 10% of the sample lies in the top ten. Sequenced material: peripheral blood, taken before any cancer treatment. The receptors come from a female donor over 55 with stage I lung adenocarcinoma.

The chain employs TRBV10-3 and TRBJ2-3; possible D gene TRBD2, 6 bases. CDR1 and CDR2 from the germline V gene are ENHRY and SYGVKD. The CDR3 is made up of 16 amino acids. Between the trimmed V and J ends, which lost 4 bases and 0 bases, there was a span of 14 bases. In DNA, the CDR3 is TGTGCCATCAGTGGAAACGGACTAATGAGCACAGATACGCAGTATTTT. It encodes CAISGNGLMSTDTQYF.

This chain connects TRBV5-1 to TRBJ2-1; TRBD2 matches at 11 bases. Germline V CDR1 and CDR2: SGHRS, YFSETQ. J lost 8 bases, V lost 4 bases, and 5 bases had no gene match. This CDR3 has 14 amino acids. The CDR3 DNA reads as TGCGCCAGCAGCGCCGGGACTAGCGGAGATGAGCAGTTCTTC. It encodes CASSAGTSGDEQFF.

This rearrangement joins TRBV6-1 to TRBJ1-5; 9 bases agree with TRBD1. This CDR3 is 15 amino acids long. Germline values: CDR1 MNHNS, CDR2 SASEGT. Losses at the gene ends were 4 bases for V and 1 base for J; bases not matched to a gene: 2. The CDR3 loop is CASSVQGASNQPQHF. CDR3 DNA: TGTGCCAGCAGTGTACAGGGGGCGAGCAATCAGCCCCAGCATTTT.

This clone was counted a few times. CDR3 bases: TGTGCCAGCAGTTACGGGGGAACAGGGATCACTGAAGCTTTCTTT. Its translation: CASSYGGTGITEAFF. The chain carries TRBV6-5 and TRBJ1-1, with D maybe TRBD1 (6 bases). The CDR3 has 15 residues. Germline assignment: CDR1 MNHEY and CDR2 SVGAGI. V was pared by 2 bases and J by 4 bases, with 14 bases between.

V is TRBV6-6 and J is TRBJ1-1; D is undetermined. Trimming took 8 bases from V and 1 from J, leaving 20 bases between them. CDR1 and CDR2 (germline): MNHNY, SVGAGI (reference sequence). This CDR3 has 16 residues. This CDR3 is CASSDPRGRGNTEAFF. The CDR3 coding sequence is TGTGCCAGCTCCGACCCAAGAGGTCGGGGGAACACTGAAGCTTTCTTT.

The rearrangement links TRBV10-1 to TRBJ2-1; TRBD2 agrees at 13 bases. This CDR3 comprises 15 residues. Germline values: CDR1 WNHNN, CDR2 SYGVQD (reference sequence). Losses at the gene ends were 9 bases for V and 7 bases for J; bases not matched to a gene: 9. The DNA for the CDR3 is TGCGCCAGTCCGACCGGGACTAGCGGGACAAATGAGCAGTTCTTC. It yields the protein CASPTGTSGTNEQFF.

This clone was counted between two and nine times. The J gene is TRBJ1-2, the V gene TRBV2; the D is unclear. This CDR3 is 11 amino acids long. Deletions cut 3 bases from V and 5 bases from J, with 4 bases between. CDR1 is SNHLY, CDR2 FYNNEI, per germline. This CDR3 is CASSEDYGYTF. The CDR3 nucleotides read TGTGCCAGCAGTGAGGATTATGGCTACACCTTC.

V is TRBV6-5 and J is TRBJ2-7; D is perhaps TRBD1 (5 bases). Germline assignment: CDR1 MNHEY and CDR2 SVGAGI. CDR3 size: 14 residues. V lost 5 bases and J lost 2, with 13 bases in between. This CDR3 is CASSPDQGPYEQYF. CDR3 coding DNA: TGTGCCAGCAGTCCCGACCAGGGCCCCTACGAGCAGTACTTC.

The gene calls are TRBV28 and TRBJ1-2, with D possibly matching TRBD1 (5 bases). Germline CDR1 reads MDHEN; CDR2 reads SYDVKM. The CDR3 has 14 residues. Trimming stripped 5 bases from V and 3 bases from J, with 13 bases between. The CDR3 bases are TGTGCCAGCAGTGCCGCCGGGGCTTACTATGGCTACACCTTC. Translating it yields CASSAAGAYYGYTF.

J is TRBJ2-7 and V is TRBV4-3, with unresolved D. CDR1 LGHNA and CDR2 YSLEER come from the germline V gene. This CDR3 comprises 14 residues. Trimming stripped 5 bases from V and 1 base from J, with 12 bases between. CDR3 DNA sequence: TGCGCCAGCAGCAGGGCGGTTTATTCCTACGAGCAGTACTTC. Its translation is CASSRAVYSYEQYF.

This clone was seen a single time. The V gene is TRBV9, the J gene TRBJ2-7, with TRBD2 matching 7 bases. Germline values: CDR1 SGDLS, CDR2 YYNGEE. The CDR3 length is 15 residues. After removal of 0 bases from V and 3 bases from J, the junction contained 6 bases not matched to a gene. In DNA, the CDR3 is TGTGCCAGCAGCGTAGGACTAGCCAAAGGCTACGAGCAGTACTTC. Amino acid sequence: CASSVGLAKGYEQYF.

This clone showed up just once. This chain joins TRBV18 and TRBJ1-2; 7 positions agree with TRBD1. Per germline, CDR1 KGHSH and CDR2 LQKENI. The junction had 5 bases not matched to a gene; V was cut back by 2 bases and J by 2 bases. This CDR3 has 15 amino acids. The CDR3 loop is CASSPGTDSNYGYTF. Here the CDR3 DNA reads TGTGCCAGCTCACCAGGGACAGACTCGAACTATGGCTACACCTTC.

The CDR3: CAWSAFNNSPLHF. The CDR3 nucleotides are TGTGCCTGGAGTGCCTTTAATAATTCACCCCTCCACTTT. The chain recombines TRBV30 with TRBJ1-6, with no clear D. The CDR3 length is 13 residues. V dropped 1 base and J dropped 5 bases, with 6 bases sitting between them. The germline V gene has CDR1 GTSNPN and CDR2 SVGIG (reference sequence).

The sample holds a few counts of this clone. The CDR3 sequence: CASRAPGEQYF. In nucleotides, the CDR3 is TGTGCCAGCAGGGCGCCGGGCGAGCAGTACTTC. The rearrangement uses TRBV6-1 and TRBJ2-7; no definite D call. This CDR3 region has 11 residues. Germline lookup yields CDR1 MNHNS and CDR2 SASEGT. V dropped 6 bases and J dropped 6 bases, with 9 bases sitting between them.

In nucleotides, the CDR3 is TGTGCCAGTAATAACCAAGGGAATCAGCCCCAGCATTTT. Its translation is CASNNQGNQPQHF. The chain uses TRBV19 and TRBJ1-5; D unclear. V lost 7 bases and J lost 4, with 11 bases in between. From germline, CDR1 is LNHDA and CDR2 SQIVND (reference sequence). CDR3 length equals 13 residues.

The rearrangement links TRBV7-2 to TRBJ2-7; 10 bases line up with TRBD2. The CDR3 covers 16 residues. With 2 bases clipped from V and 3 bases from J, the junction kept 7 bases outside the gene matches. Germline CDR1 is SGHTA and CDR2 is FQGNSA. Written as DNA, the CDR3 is TGTGCCAGCAGCTTAACCGGGACTAGCGTTGTCTACGAGCAGTACTTC. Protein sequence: CASSLTGTSVVYEQYF.

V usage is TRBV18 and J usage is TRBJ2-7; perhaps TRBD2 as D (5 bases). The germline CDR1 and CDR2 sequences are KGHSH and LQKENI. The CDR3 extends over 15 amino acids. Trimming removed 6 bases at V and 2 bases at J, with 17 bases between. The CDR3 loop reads CASSLSGSSAYEQYV. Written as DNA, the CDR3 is TGTGCCAGCTCCCTAAGTGGGAGCTCAGCCTACGAGCAGTACGTC.

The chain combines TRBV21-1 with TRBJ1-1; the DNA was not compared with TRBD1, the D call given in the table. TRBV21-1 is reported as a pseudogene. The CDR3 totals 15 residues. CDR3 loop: CASSKGTTMNTEAFF. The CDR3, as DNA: TGTGCCAGCAGCAAAGGGACAACTATGAACACTGAAGCTTTCTTT.

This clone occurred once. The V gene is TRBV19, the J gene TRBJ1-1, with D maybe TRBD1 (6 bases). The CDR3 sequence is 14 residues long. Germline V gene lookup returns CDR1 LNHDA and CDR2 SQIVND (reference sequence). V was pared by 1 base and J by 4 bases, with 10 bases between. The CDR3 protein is CASSIGGGPTEAFF. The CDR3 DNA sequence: TGTGCCAGTAGTATAGGGGGGGGGCCCACTGAAGCTTTCTTT.

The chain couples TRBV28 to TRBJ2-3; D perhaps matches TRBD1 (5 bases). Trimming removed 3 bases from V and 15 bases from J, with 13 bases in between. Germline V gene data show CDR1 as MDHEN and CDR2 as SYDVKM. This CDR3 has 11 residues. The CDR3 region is CASSFRANVYF. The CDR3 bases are TGTGCCAGCAGTTTCAGGGCGAATGTTTATTTT. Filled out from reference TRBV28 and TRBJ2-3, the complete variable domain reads DVKVTQSSRYLVKRTGEKVFLECVQDMDHENMFWYRQDPGLGLRLIYFSYDVKMKEKGDIPEGYSVSREKKERFSLILESASTNQTSMYLCASSFRANVYFGPGTRLTVL.

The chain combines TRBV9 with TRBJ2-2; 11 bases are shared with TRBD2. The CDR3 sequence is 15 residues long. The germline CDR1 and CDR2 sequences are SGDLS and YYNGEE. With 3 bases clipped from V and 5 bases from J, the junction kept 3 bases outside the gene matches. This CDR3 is CASSGSGRVTGELFF. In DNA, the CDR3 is TGTGCCAGCAGCGGTAGCGGGAGGGTAACCGGGGAGCTGTTTTTT.

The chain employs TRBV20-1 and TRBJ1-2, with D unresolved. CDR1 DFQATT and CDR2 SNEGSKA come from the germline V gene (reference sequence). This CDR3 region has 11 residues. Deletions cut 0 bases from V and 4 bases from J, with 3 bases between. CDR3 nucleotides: TGCAGTGCTAGAGACGGCTATGGCTACACCTTC. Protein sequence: CSARDGYGYTF.

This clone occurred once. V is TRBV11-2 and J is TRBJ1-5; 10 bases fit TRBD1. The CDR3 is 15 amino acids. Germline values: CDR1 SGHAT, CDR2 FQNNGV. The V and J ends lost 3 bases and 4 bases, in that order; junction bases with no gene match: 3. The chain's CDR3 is CASSLGQGRNQPQHF. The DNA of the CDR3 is TGTGCCAGCAGCTTGGGACAGGGGAGAAATCAGCCCCAGCATTTT.

The DNA for the CDR3 is TGTGCCACCAGCAGAGAACAGGGAACCGGGGAGCTGTTTTTT. Protein: CATSREQGTGELFF. This chain links TRBV15 with TRBJ2-2; possible D gene TRBD1, 6 bases. The germline gives CDR1 LNHNV, CDR2 YYDKDF (reference sequence). The CDR3 length is 14 residues. V was cut by 0 bases and J by 5 bases, with 7 bases left in between. Based on the CDR3 plus reference TRBV15 and TRBJ2-2, the full variable domain is DAMVIQNPRYQVTQFGKPVTLSCSQTLNHNVMYWYQQKSSQAPKLLFHYYDKDFNNEADTPDNFQSRRPNTSFCFLDIRSPGLGDTAMYLCATSREQGTGELFFGEGSRLTVL.

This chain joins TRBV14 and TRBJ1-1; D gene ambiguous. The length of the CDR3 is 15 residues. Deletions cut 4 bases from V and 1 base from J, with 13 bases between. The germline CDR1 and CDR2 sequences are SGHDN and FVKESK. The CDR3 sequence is CASSPPRRRNTEAFF. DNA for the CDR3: TGTGCCAGCAGCCCCCCTCGGCGGAGGAACACTGAAGCTTTCTTT. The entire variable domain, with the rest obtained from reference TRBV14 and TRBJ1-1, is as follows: EAGVTQFPSHSVIEKGQTVTLRCDPISGHDNLYWYRRVMGKEIKFLLHFVKESKQDESGMPNNRFLAERTGGTYSTLKVQPAELEDSGVYFCASSPPRRRNTEAFFGQGTRLTVV.

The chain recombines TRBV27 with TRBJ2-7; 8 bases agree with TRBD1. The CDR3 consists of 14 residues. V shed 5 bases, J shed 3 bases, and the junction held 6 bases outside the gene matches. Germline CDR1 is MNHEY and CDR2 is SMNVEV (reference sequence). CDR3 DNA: TGTGCCAGCAGTATTAGACAGGGGAACTACGAGCAGTACTTC. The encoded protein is CASSIRQGNYEQYF.

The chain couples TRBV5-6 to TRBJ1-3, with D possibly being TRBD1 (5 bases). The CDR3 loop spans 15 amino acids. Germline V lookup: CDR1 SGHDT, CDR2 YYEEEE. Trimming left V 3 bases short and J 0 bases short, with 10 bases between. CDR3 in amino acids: CASSSSRVSGNTIYF. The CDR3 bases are TGTGCCAGCAGCTCCTCCAGGGTCTCTGGAAACACCATATATTTT.

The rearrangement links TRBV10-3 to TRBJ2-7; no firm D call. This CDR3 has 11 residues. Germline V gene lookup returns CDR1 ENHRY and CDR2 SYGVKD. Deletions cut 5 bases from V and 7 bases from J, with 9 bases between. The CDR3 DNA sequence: TGTGCCATCAGTCAAGGACGGGAGCAGTACGTC. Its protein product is CAISQGREQYV.

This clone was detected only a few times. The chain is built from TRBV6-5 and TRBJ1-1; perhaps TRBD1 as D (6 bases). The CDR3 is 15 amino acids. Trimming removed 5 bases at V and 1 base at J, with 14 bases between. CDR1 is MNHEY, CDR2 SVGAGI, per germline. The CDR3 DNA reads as TGTGCCAGCAGTCAGCATGGGGGGCCGAACACTGAAGCTTTCTTT. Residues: CASSQHGGPNTEAFF.